One sample yielded the 8 T cell receptor beta chains listed below, sequenced in a study of post-analysis software for immune sequencing data. Study-wide findings and caveats: There were five or six TRBV segments more frequent in patients than controls, and TRBV5-6, TRBV5-1 and TRBV20-1 were among them.

Unique-molecular-identifier-tagged TCR beta cDNA libraries were used. TCRdb independently ran MiXCR on the PCR reads; one entry per CDR3 protein. The profile shows about 770,000 distinct CDR3 sequences, approximately 44% of them singletons. These receptors' antigens are unknown. Source material: blood. These receptors were obtained from a girl between 10 and 17 years old with multiple sclerosis.

The chain links TRBV28 to TRBJ1-2, with D maybe TRBD1 (6 bases). V shed 6 bases and J shed 0 bases, with 11 bases lying between them. Germline CDR1 and CDR2: MDHEN and SYDVKM. The CDR3 extends over 14 amino acids. In DNA, the CDR3 is TGTGCCAGCAGACCAGGACAGTCTAACTATGGCTACACCTTC. Translating gives CASRPGQSNYGYTF.

The table lists this clonotype with a count of one. The chain couples TRBV7-2 to TRBJ1-1; D unresolved. The CDR3 runs to 15 residues. Germline V gives CDR1 SGHTA, CDR2 FQGNSA. Trimming took 5 bases from V and 0 from J, leaving 13 bases between them. CDR3 region: CASSAEGDMNTEAFF. CDR3 DNA: TGTGCCAGCAGCGCAGAAGGAGACATGAACACTGAAGCTTTCTTT.

This chain links TRBV29-1 with TRBJ2-7; 7 bases line up with TRBD2. V was clipped by 7 bases and J by 6 bases; unmatched bases: 6. The CDR3 runs 11 residues. Germline assignment: CDR1 SQVTM and CDR2 ANQGSEA. CDR3 bases: TGCAGCGGCCGGGGGGTTAGCGAGCAGTACTTC. Translated: CSGRGVSEQYF.

There are a few counts of this clonotype. The chain couples TRBV20-1 to TRBJ2-1, with 7 bases fitting TRBD1. The CDR3 covers 12 residues. The germline CDR1 and CDR2 sequences are DFQATT and SNEGSKA (reference sequence). In DNA form, the CDR3 reads TGCAGCGCCGGGACAGTGTACAATGAGCAGTTCTTC. Translation gives CSAGTVYNEQFF.

The chain links TRBV12-3 or TRBV12-4 to TRBJ2-1; 11 nucleotides align to TRBD2. Near its end, the DNA agrees better with TRBJ2-7, so the J call may be wrong. The CDR3 has 15 amino acids. As DNA, the CDR3 is TGTGCCAGCAGGGTAGCGGGAGGGCCGATCTACGAGCAGTACTTC. Encoded protein: CASRVAGGPIYEQYF.

Worth noting for this clonotype: Germline is not matched at one junction end, which may reflect a read error. The CDR3 loop is CASSLIGGSADMQYF. The CDR3 nucleotides read TGTGCCAGCAGTTTAATCGGGGGAAGCGCAGATATGCAGTATTTT. V usage is TRBV12-3 or TRBV12-4 and J usage is TRBJ2-3, with a possible D match to TRBD2 (6 bases). The CDR3 covers 15 residues.

A few counts support this clonotype. The chain couples TRBV5-1 to TRBJ1-6; D may be TRBD1 (5 bases). Germline V lookup: CDR1 SGHRS, CDR2 YFSETQ. This CDR3 has 13 residues. Trimming cost V 1 base and J 7 bases, with 6 bases left between them. CDR3 in DNA: TGCGCCAGCAGCTTGCGGGACAATTCACCCCTCCACTTT. Its translation is CASSLRDNSPLHF.

This clonotype was seen more than once but under ten times. This chain uses TRBV12-3 or TRBV12-4 with TRBJ2-3; 7 bases map to TRBD2. The CDR3 loop spans 17 amino acids. Losses at the gene ends were 8 bases for V and 1 base for J; bases not matched to a gene: 15. CDR3 DNA: TGTGCCAGCGGATCCTCCCCCGGGGGGTCAGGCACAGATACGCAGTATTTT. Translating it yields CASGSSPGGSGTDTQYF.